Shown below are 19 T cell receptor beta chains from a single sample sequenced in a study of T cells after yellow fever vaccination. TCRdb ran MiXCR on the 5' RACE reads and lists one entry per CDR3 protein. The data show some 200,000 distinct CDR3 sequences, about 3% seen once. The sample here was CD4+ T cells sorted from PBMCs, taken 10 days after the yellow fever booster vaccination. Every receptor here comes from a man between 18 and 29 years old who received the YFV17D yellow fever vaccine.

This clonotype was recorded many times. The chain is built from TRBV5-1 and TRBJ2-5; 11 positions match TRBD2. The CDR3 is 15 residues long. The J segment lost 5 bases and the V segment lost 6 bases, leaving 9 bases of the junction unmatched. Germline V gene sequence: CDR1 SGHRS, CDR2 YFSETQ. The CDR3 region is CASTRTPSGGETQYF. The CDR3 DNA follows: TGCGCCAGCACCCGGACGCCTAGCGGGGGGGAGACCCAGTACTTC.

This clonotype was seen repeatedly, ten times or more. V is TRBV5-1 and J is TRBJ2-7; D ambiguous. CDR3 size: 13 residues. In germline, CDR1 is SGHRS, CDR2 YFSETQ. Trimming removed 0 bases at V and 3 bases at J, with 7 bases between. The CDR3 sequence is CASSLAPIYEQYF. CDR3 bases: TGCGCCAGCAGCTTGGCGCCCATCTACGAGCAGTACTTC.

This clonotype occurred many times. CDR3 sequence (DNA): TGCGCCAGCAGCTTAGGACTAGCGAGTTGGAATGAGCAGTTCTTC. It codes for CASSLGLASWNEQFF. V is TRBV5-1 and J is TRBJ2-1, with TRBD2 matching over 9 bases. The length of the CDR3 is 15 residues. Looked up from germline, CDR1 is SGHRS and CDR2 is YFSETQ. J was trimmed by 7 bases and V by 2 bases; bases with no gene match: 7.

The V gene is TRBV7-2, the J gene TRBJ2-1; D remains ambiguous. In germline, CDR1 is SGHTA, CDR2 FQGNSA. CDR3 length equals 14 residues. V was trimmed by 5 bases and J by 4 bases, leaving 12 bases between them. Here the CDR3 reads CASSRQWEYNEQFF. DNA of the CDR3: TGTGCCAGCAGCCGCCAGTGGGAATACAATGAGCAGTTCTTC.

This clonotype was picked up many times. The rearrangement links TRBV20-1 to TRBJ2-1; 9 nucleotides align to TRBD2. The germline V gene has CDR1 DFQATT and CDR2 SNEGSKA (reference sequence). CDR3 length equals 15 residues. Trimming removed 0 bases from V and 4 bases from J; junction bases left unmatched: 4. The chain's CDR3 is CSARDRSGGYNEQFF. CDR3 in DNA: TGCAGTGCTAGAGATCGTAGCGGGGGTTACAATGAGCAGTTCTTC.

The rearrangement uses TRBV6-5 and TRBJ2-2; D possibly corresponds to TRBD2 (6 bases). V was trimmed by 6 bases and J by 5 bases, leaving 10 bases between them. This CDR3 is built from 13 residues. Looked up from germline, CDR1 is MNHEY and CDR2 is SVGAGI. The CDR3 DNA follows: TGTGCCAGCAGGCCGCGGGGAACCGGGGAGCTGTTTTTT. Encoded protein: CASRPRGTGELFF.

This clonotype was counted only a few times. The chain carries TRBV12-3 or TRBV12-4 and TRBJ1-2; 7 positions match TRBD1. V shed 5 bases and J 6 bases; nucleotides not matched to a gene: 3. The length of the CDR3 is 12 residues. The chain's CDR3 is CASSLQGNGYTF. The CDR3 DNA follows: TGTGCCAGCAGTCTACAGGGGAATGGCTACACCTTC.

This clonotype occurred a few times. The V gene is TRBV5-1, the J gene TRBJ2-1; D is perhaps TRBD1 (6 bases). The V end was cut by 4 bases, the J end by 8 bases, with 13 bases between. This CDR3 contains 13 residues. The germline V gene encodes CDR1 SGHRS and CDR2 YFSETQ. The CDR3 loop is CASSREQGYEQFF. In DNA, the CDR3 is TGCGCCAGCAGCAGAGAACAGGGCTATGAGCAGTTCTTC.

This clonotype was counted ten times or more. This chain joins TRBV4-2 and TRBJ2-1; D might be TRBD2 (7 bases). Germline values: CDR1 LGHNA, CDR2 YNFKEQ. Deletions cut 3 bases from V and 6 bases from J, with 21 bases between. CDR3 length equals 17 residues. The CDR3 bases are TGTGCCAGCAGCCATCCCTGGGCGGGGGCCCCCACCAATGAGCAGTTCTTC. Protein sequence: CASSHPWAGAPTNEQFF.

The CDR3 bases are TGCGCCAGCAGCCAGCGGGGACTAGCGGACACAGATACGCAGTATTTT. This gives the protein CASSQRGLADTDTQYF. J is TRBJ2-3 and V is TRBV4-3; 11 positions agree with TRBD2. The germline V gene encodes CDR1 LGHNA and CDR2 YSLEER. The J segment lost 2 bases and the V segment lost 3 bases, leaving 4 bases of the junction unmatched. The CDR3 loop spans 16 amino acids.

At least ten counts were recorded for this clonotype. The chain carries TRBV6-2 or TRBV6-3 and TRBJ1-5; no definite D call. The germline CDR1 and CDR2 sequences are MNHEY and SVGEGT. Trimming cost V 3 bases and J 1 base, with 10 bases left between them. CDR3 length equals 15 residues. The chain's CDR3 is CASSYSGVSNQPQHF. CDR3 bases: TGTGCCAGCAGTTATTCCGGGGTCAGCAATCAGCCCCAGCATTTT.

This chain joins TRBV7-9 and TRBJ1-3; D unclear. Germline loops: CDR1 SEHNR, CDR2 FQNEAQ (reference sequence). V was clipped by 1 base and J by 0 bases, with 7 bases between them. This CDR3 has 15 residues. In DNA form, the CDR3 reads TGTGCCAGCAGCTTAGAAAGGATCTCTGGAAACACCATATATTTT. This gives the protein CASSLERISGNTIYF.

The rearrangement joins TRBV20-1 to TRBJ1-3; D is possibly TRBD1 (6 bases). CDR1 DFQATT and CDR2 SNEGSKA come from the germline V gene (reference sequence). V lost 0 bases, J lost 5 bases, and 11 bases lay in between. This CDR3 comprises 14 residues. The CDR3 sequence: CSARDPTGRNTIYF. In DNA, the CDR3 is TGCAGTGCTAGAGATCCGACAGGCCGAAACACCATATATTTT.

The rearrangement uses TRBV29-1 and TRBJ1-1, with D perhaps TRBD1 (6 bases). The V end was cut by 1 base, the J end by 4 bases, with 13 bases between. The V gene's germline CDR1 is SQVTM and CDR2 ANQGSEA. CDR3 size: 14 residues. The CDR3 protein is CSVEVTGWGTEAFF. CDR3 nucleotides: TGCAGCGTTGAAGTAACAGGGTGGGGCACTGAAGCTTTCTTT.

This clonotype appeared many times. The gene calls are TRBV18 and TRBJ1-2; D is perhaps TRBD1 (5 bases). Germline loops: CDR1 KGHSH, CDR2 LQKENI. This CDR3 has 13 residues. Trimming stripped 1 base from V and 6 bases from J, with 9 bases between. CDR3: CASSPRVGDGYTF. For the CDR3, the DNA is TGTGCCAGCTCACCACGTGTAGGGGATGGCTACACCTTC.

At least ten counts were recorded for this clonotype. V gene TRBV18 combines with J gene TRBJ2-7; the D gene is possibly TRBD2 (5 bases). The CDR3 is 15 residues long. The germline V gene has CDR1 KGHSH and CDR2 LQKENI. Trimming stripped 6 bases from V and 4 bases from J, with 19 bases between. This CDR3 is CASSPGGVVAYEQYV. Written as DNA, the CDR3 is TGTGCCAGCTCTCCAGGAGGAGTGGTGGCATACGAGCAGTACGTC.

V and J are TRBV5-1 and TRBJ1-3, with 9 bases lining up with TRBD1. V lost 4 bases, J lost 0 bases, and 5 bases stayed unmatched. The CDR3 runs 16 residues. Germline values: CDR1 SGHRS, CDR2 YFSETQ. In nucleotides, the CDR3 is TGCGCCAGCAGCACCGGACAGGGGAACTCTGGAAACACCATATATTTT. It specifies CASSTGQGNSGNTIYF. Complete variable domain (other parts from reference TRBV5-1 and TRBJ1-3): KAGVTQTPRYLIKTRGQQVTLSCSPISGHRSVSWYQQTPGQGLQFLFEYFSETQRNKGNFPGRFSGRQFSNSRSEMNVSTLELGDSALYLCASSTGQGNSGNTIYFGEGSWLTVV.

This clonotype was found many times. The V and J genes are TRBV28 and TRBJ1-1, with 7 bases aligning to TRBD1. Germline loops: CDR1 MDHEN, CDR2 SYDVKM. The trim removed 5 bases at V and 5 bases at J, leaving 11 bases unmatched. This CDR3 is built from 15 residues. Written as DNA, the CDR3 is TGTGCCAGCAGTCCACCCAGGGGGTTAAAGACTGAAGCTTTCTTT. This translates into CASSPPRGLKTEAFF. Full variable domain (missing parts from reference TRBV28 and TRBJ1-1): DVKVTQSSRYLVKRTGEKVFLECVQDMDHENMFWYRQDPGLGLRLIYFSYDVKMKEKGDIPEGYSVSREKKERFSLILESASTNQTSMYLCASSPPRGLKTEAFFGQGTRLTVV.

In its sample, this clonotype was seen a few times. DNA of the CDR3: TGTGCCAGCAGCGCAGACAGGGGATCTGGGGAGCAGTACTTC. Translation gives CASSADRGSGEQYF. V is TRBV9 and J is TRBJ2-7; 8 bases align to TRBD1. The CDR3 has 14 residues. V was clipped by 3 bases and J by 7 bases; unmatched bases: 9. Germline V gene data show CDR1 as SGDLS and CDR2 as YYNGEE.